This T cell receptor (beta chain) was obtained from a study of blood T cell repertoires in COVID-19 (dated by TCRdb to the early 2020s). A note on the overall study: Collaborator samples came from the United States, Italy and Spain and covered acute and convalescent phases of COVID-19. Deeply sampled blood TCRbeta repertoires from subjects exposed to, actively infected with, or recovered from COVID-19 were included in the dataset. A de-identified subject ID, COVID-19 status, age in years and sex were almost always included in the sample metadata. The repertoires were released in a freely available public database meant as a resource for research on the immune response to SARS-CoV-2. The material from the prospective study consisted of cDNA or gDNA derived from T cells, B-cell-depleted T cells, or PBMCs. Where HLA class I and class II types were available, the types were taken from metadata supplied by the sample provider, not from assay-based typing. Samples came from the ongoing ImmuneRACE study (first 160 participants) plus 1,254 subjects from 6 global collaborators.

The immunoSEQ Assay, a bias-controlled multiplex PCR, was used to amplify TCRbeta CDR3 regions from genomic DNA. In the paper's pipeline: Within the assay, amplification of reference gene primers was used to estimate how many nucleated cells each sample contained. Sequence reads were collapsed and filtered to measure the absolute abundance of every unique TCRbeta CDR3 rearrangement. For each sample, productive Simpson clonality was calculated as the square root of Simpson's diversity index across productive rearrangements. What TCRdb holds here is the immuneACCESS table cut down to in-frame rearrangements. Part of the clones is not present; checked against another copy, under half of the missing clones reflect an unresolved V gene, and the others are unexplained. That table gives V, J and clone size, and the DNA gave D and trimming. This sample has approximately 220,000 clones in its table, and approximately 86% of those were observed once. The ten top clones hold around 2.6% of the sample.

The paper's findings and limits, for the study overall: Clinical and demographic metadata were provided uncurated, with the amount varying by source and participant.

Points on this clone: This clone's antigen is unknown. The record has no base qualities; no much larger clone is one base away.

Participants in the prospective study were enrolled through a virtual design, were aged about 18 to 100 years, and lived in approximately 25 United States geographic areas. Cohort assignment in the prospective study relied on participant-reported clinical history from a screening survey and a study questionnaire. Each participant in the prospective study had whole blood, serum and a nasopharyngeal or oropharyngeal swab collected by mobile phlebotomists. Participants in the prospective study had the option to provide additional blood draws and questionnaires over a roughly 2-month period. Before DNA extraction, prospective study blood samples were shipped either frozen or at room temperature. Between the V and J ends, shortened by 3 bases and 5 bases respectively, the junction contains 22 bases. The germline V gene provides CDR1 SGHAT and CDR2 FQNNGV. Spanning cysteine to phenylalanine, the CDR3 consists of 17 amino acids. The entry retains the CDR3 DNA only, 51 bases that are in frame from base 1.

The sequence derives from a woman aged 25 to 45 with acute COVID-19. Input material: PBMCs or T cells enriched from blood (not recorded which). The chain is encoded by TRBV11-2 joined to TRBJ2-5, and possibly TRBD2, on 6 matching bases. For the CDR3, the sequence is CASSFESVFGGWETQYF. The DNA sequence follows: TGTGCCAGCAGCTTCGAGTCGGTGTTTGGGGGGTGGGAGACCCAGTACTTC.